The 10 T cell receptor beta chains listed next were all sequenced from one sample in a study of radiotherapy plus CTLA-4 blockade in lung cancer. The data were produced by immunoSEQ multiplex PCR, yet TCRdb's version contains in-frame clones alone and is incomplete. The sample lists more than 75,000 clones, 82% occurring once. Sequenced here: peripheral blood, sampled from a patient treated with radiotherapy plus ipilimumab. These receptors came from a human donor with non-small cell lung cancer that progressed on radiotherapy plus ipilimumab.

A few counts support this clone. J is TRBJ1-4 and V is TRBV28; D might be TRBD1 (5 bases). CDR1 and CDR2 (germline): MDHEN, SYDVKM. There are 14 residues in the CDR3. Trimming left V 3 bases short and J 8 bases short, with 13 bases between. In nucleotides, the CDR3 is TGTGCCAGCAGTTTTGGTGGGACTCCCGAAAAACTGTTTTTT. This encodes CASSFGGTPEKLFF.

The chain has TRBV6-6 and TRBJ2-7; a possible D gene is TRBD1 (6 bases). Germline CDR1 is MNHNY and CDR2 is SVGAGI (reference sequence). The CDR3 runs 13 residues. V was pared by 5 bases and J by 1 base, with 9 bases between. The CDR3 nucleotides are TGTGCCAGCAGTCAGACAGGTTCCTACGAGCAGTACTTC. Translating it yields CASSQTGSYEQYF.

The chain uses TRBV23-1 and TRBJ2-2; D is possibly TRBD2 (5 bases). TRBV23-1 qualifies as an ORF whose function is uncertain. The ends were cut back, 0 bases at V and 4 bases at J, with 6 bases in the middle. The CDR3 is 14 residues long. CDR3 amino acids: CASSQSRATGELFF. CDR3 in DNA: TGCGCCAGCAGTCAATCGAGGGCCACCGGGGAGCTGTTTTTT.

The J gene is TRBJ1-5, the V gene TRBV30; the match to TRBD1 covers 7 bases. The ends lost 5 bases at V and 0 bases at J; junction bases unmatched: 7. CDR1 and CDR2 from the germline V gene are GTSNPN and SVGIG (reference sequence). The CDR3 is 15 residues long. The CDR3 DNA is TGTGCCTGGGGACCAGGACAGGCTAGCAATCAGCCCCAGCATTTT. This sequence encodes CAWGPGQASNQPQHF.

This chain links TRBV5-6 with TRBJ2-7; D gene uncertain. Trimming left V 0 bases short and J 3 bases short, with 10 bases between. This CDR3 spans 14 amino acids. Per the germline V gene, CDR1 is SGHDT and CDR2 is YYEEEE. The CDR3 sequence: CASSLDSRGYEQYF. The CDR3 DNA reads TGTGCCAGCAGCTTGGACAGTCGAGGCTACGAGCAGTACTTC. Full variable domain (rest looked up from reference TRBV5-6 and TRBJ2-7): DAGVTQSPTHLIKTRGQQVTLRCSPKSGHDTVSWYQQALGQGPQFIFQYYEEEERQRGNFPDRFSGHQFPNYSSELNVNALLLGDSALYLCASSLDSRGYEQYFGPGTRLTVT.

The chain joins TRBV2 to TRBJ2-3; 10 nucleotides match TRBD2. Germline V CDR1 and CDR2: SNHLY, FYNNEI. There are 17 residues in the CDR3. The V and J ends lost 7 bases and 4 bases, in that order; junction bases with no gene match: 14. The CDR3 sequence: CASTDPGLAGVSDTQYF. For the CDR3, the DNA is TGTGCCAGCACCGATCCTGGGCTAGCGGGAGTTTCAGATACGCAGTATTTT.

The CDR3, as DNA: TGTGCCAGCAGTTCAGGGATTGCAACTAATGAAAAACTGTTTTTT. This codes for CASSSGIATNEKLFF. J is TRBJ1-4 and V is TRBV7-9, with TRBD1 as a possible D gene (5 bases). V gave up 6 bases and J gave up 0 bases, with 11 bases separating them. Germline CDR1 and CDR2: SEHNR and FQNEAQ (reference sequence). The CDR3 sequence is 15 residues long.

About this clone: Additional DNA sequences in this sample encode the identical CDR3. The rearrangement links TRBV6-1 to TRBJ1-5; D unresolved. Trimming left V 1 base short and J 4 bases short, with 5 bases between. The CDR3 has 13 residues. CDR1 and CDR2 (germline): MNHNS, SASEGT. CDR3 loop: CASSEVENQPQHF. The CDR3 nucleotides read TGTGCCAGCAGTGAAGTGGAGAATCAGCCCCAGCATTTT.

The chain joins TRBV6-5 to TRBJ1-2; D is unclear. Deletions cut 0 bases from V and 5 bases from J, with 10 bases between. The CDR3 sequence is 14 residues long. Germline V gene data show CDR1 as MNHEY and CDR2 as SVGAGI. CDR3 in amino acids: CASSYSNRRYGYTF. CDR3 coding DNA: TGTGCCAGCAGTTACTCGAATAGGAGATATGGCTACACCTTC.

The J gene is TRBJ2-1, the V gene TRBV4-2; 7 bases line up with TRBD2. CDR3 length equals 13 residues. V shed 1 base, J shed 10 bases, and the junction held 4 bases outside the gene matches. Looked up from germline, CDR1 is LGHNA and CDR2 is YNFKEQ. CDR3 DNA: TGTGCCAGCAGCCAAGCCCCCGGGAGGGAGCAGTTCTTC. Protein: CASSQAPGREQFF.